The source of this T cell receptor beta chain is a study of human T cells and chemical hapten exposure. Turning to the study itself: Patients had diphenylcyclopropenone applied to the scalp weekly throughout the roughly 23-week study. Patches with 0.01% DPC went on the upper back, and the tests were read at 6 days.

The library gave individual cDNA molecules unique molecular identifiers. TCRdb reanalysed the RACE reads using MiXCR and keeps one entry per CDR3 protein. The sample lists more than 300,000 distinct CDR3 sequences, roughly 5% occurring once. This clonotype was seen more than once but under ten times. There are 21 residues in the CDR3. The germline gives CDR1 SGHTA, CDR2 FQGNSA. Between the trimmed V and J ends, which lost 4 bases and 5 bases, there was a span of 34 bases. The time point is: pre-sensitization, week 0. Stated treatment: therapeutic diphenylcyclopropenone sensitization with weekly scalp DPC.

This rearrangement joins TRBV7-2 to TRBJ2-3, with D possibly called TRBD1 or TRBD2 (5 bases each). This clonotype was sampled from a woman in her forties or fifties with alopecia areata. Some clones in this sample may be carry-over from other donors' samples. Specimen: whole blood, collected in connection with sensitization to the hapten diphenylcyclopropenone (DPC). CDR3 sequence: CASSSTSLVGWGSGWEDTQYF. The CDR3, as DNA: TGTGCCAGCAGCTCCACGTCCCTGGTTGGCTGGGGGAGCGGCTGGGAAGATACGCAGTATTTT.